The clone carrying this T cell receptor (beta chain) was counted once. In the authors' workflow: How many nucleated cells were present was estimated from reference gene primer amplification. Produced via immunoSEQ multiplex PCR; TCRdb's table is partial and in-frame only. V and J calls and clone size are as listed in that table; D and trimming were resolved from the DNA. Of tens of thousands of clones listed, about 80% are singletons. V was cut by 8 bases and J by 7 bases, with 21 bases left in between. The CDR3 has 15 residues. CDR1 is WNHNN and CDR2 is SYGVQD in the germline V gene (reference sequence). The sample is drawn from a study of blood T cell repertoires in COVID-19. Study information: Spain, Italy and the United States supplied samples that represented acute and convalescent COVID-19. PBMCs, B-cell-depleted T cells, or T cells were the source of the cDNA or gDNA that made up the material.

The rearrangement uses TRBV10-1 and TRBJ2-4; tentatively, D is TRBD1 (5 bases). What was sequenced was peripheral blood. The sequence came from a man aged 70-80 years with acute or convalescent COVID-19. CDR3 region: CASSPNQGQSNIQYF. The DNA of the CDR3 is TGCGCCAGCTCACCGAACCAGGGTCAATCGAACATTCAGTACTTC.